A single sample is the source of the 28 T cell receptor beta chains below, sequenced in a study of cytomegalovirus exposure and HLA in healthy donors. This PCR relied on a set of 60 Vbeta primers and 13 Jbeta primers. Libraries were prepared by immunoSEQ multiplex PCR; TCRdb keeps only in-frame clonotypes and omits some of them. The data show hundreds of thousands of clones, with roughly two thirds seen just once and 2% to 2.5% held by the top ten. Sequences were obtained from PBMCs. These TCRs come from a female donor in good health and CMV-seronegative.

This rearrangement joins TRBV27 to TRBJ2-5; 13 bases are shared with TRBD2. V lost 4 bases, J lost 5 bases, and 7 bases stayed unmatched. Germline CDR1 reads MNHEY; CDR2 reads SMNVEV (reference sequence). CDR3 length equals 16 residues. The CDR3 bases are TGTGCCAGCAGTTCGGGCACTAGCGGGAGGGCGGAGACCCAGTACTTC. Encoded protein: CASSSGTSGRAETQYF.

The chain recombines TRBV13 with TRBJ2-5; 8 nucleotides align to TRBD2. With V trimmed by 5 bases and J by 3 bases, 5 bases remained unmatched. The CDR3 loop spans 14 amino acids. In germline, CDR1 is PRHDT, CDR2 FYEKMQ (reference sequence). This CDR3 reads CASSPRGGEETQYF. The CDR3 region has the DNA TGTGCCAGCAGCCCACGGGGGGGCGAAGAGACCCAGTACTTC.

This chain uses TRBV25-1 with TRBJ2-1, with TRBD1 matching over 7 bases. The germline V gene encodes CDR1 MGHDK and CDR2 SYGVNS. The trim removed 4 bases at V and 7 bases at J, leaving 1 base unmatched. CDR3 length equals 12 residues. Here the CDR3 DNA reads TGTGCCAGCAGTGCACAGGGGAATGAGCAGTTCTTC. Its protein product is CASSAQGNEQFF. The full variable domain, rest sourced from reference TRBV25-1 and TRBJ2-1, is EADIYQTPRYLVIGTGKKITLECSQTMGHDKMYWYQQDPGMELHLIHYSYGVNSTEKGDLSSESTVSRIRTEHFPLTLESARPSHTSQYLCASSAQGNEQFFGPGTRLTVL.

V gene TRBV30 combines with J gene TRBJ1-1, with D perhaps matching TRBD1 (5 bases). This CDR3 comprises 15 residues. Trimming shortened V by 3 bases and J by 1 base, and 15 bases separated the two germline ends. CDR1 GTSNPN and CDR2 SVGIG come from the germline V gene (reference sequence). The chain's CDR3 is CAWSPIAGGNTEAFF. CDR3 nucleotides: TGTGCCTGGAGCCCCATTGCGGGGGGGAACACTGAAGCTTTCTTT.

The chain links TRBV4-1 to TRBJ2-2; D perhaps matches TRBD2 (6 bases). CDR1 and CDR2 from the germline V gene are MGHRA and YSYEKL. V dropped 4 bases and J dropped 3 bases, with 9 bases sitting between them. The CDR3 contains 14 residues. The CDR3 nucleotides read TGCGCCAGCAGCCCGGGACTTTACACCGGGGAGCTGTTTTTT. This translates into CASSPGLYTGELFF.

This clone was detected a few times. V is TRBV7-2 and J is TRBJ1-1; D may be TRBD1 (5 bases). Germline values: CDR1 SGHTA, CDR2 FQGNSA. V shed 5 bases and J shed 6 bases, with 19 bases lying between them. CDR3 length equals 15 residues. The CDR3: CASSGEVGTWSEAFF. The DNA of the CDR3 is TGTGCCAGCAGCGGCGAAGTAGGGACTTGGTCTGAAGCTTTCTTT.

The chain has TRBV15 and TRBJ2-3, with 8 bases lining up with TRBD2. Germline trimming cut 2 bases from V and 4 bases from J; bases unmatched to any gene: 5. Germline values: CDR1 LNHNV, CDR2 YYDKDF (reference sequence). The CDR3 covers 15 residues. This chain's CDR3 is CATSRLGRAADTQYF. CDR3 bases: TGTGCCACCAGCAGACTCGGGAGGGCGGCAGATACGCAGTATTTT.

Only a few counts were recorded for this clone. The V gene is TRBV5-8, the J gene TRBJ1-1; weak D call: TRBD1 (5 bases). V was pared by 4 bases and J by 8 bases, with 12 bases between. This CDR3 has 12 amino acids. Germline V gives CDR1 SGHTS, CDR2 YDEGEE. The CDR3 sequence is CASSRQGPEAFF. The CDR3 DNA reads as TGTGCCAGCAGCCGGCAGGGCCCCGAAGCTTTCTTT.

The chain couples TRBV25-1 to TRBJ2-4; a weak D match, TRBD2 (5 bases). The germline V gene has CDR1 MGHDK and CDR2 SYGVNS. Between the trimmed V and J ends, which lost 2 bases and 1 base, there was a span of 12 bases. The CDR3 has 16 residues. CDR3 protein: CASSEMSSWAKNIQYF. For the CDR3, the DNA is TGTGCCAGCAGTGAAATGTCTAGCTGGGCCAAAAACATTCAGTACTTC.

In DNA, the CDR3 is TGTGCCAGCAGTTATGGACTCCAGGCCGGGGAGCTGTTTTTT. It translates to CASSYGLQAGELFF. The chain uses TRBV27 and TRBJ2-2; D perhaps matches TRBD2 (5 bases). The CDR3 extends over 14 amino acids. The V gene lost 4 bases and the J gene lost 6 bases, with 12 bases spanning the gap. Germline V gene sequence: CDR1 MNHEY, CDR2 SMNVEV (reference sequence).

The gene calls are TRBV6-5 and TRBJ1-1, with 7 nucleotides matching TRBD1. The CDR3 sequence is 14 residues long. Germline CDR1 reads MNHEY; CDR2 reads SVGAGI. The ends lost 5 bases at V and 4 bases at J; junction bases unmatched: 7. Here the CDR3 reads CASSERTGGTEAFF. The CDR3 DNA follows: TGTGCCAGCAGTGAACGGACAGGAGGCACTGAAGCTTTCTTT.

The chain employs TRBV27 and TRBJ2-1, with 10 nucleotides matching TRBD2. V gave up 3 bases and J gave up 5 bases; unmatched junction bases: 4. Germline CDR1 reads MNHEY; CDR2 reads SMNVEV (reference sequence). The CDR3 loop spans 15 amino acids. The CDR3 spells CASSFRLAGDNEQFF. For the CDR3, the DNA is TGTGCCAGCAGTTTCCGGCTAGCGGGGGACAATGAGCAGTTCTTC.

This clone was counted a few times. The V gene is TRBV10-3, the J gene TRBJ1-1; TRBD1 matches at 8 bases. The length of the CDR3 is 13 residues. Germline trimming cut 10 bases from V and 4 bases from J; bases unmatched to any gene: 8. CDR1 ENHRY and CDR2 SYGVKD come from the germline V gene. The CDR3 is CATGQATFTEAFF. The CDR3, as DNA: TGTGCCACGGGACAGGCCACCTTCACTGAAGCTTTCTTT.

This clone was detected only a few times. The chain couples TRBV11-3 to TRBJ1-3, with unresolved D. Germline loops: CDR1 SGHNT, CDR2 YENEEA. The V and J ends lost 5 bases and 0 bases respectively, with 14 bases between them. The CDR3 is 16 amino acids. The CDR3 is CASSPRGADSGNTIYF. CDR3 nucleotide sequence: TGTGCCAGCAGCCCCCGGGGAGCCGACTCTGGAAACACCATATATTTT.

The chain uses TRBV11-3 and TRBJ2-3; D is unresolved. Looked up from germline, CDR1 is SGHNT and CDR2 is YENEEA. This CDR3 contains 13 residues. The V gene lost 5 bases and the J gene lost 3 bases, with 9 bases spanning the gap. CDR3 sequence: CASSLAATDTQYF. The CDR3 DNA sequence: TGTGCCAGCAGCCTGGCGGCGACAGATACGCAGTATTTT.

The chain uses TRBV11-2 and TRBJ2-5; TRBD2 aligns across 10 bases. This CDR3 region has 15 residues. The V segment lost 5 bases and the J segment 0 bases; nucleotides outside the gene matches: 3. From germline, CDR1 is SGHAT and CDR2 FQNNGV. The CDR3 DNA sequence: TGTGCCAGCAGCATAGCGGGAGGTAACCAAGAGACCCAGTACTTC. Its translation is CASSIAGGNQETQYF.

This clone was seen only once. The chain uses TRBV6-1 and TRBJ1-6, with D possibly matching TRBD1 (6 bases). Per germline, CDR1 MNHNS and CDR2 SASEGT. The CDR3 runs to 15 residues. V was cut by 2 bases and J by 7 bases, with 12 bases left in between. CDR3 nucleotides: TGTGCCAGCAGTGAACTGCCAGGGGCCAATTCACCCCTCCACTTT. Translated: CASSELPGANSPLHF.

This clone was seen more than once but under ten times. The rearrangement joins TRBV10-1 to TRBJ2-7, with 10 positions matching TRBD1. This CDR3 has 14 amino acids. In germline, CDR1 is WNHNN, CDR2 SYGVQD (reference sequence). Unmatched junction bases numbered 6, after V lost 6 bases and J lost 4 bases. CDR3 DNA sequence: TGCGCCAGCAGCCCGGACAGGGGGAGTTACGAGCAGTACTTC. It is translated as CASSPDRGSYEQYF.

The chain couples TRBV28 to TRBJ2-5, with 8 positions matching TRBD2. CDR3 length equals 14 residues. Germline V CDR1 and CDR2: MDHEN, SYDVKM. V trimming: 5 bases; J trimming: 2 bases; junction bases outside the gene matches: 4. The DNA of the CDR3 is TGTGCCAGCAGTCTTACTAGCGGACAAGAGACCCAGTACTTC. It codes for CASSLTSGQETQYF.

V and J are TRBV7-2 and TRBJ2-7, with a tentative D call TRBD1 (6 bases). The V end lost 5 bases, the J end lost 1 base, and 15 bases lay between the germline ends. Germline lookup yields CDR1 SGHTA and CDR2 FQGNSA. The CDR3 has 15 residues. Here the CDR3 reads CASSPRQVLSYEQYF. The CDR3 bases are TGTGCCAGCAGCCCGCGACAGGTATTATCCTACGAGCAGTACTTC.

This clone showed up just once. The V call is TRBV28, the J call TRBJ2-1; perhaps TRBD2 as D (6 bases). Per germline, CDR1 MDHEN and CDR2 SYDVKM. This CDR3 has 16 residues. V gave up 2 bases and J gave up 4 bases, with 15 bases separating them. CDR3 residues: CASSLTWRGLYNEQFF. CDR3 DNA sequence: TGTGCCAGCAGTTTAACGTGGCGGGGCCTTTACAATGAGCAGTTCTTC. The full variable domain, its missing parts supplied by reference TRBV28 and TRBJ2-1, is DVKVTQSSRYLVKRTGEKVFLECVQDMDHENMFWYRQDPGLGLRLIYFSYDVKMKEKGDIPEGYSVSREKKERFSLILESASTNQTSMYLCASSLTWRGLYNEQFFGPGTRLTVL.

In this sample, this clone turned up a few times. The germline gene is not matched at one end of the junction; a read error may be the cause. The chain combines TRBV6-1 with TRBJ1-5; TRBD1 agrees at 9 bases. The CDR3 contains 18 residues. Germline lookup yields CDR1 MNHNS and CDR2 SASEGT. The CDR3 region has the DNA TGTGCCAGCAGGGAAGGGACAGGGTGGGGCTGGAGCAATCAGCCCCAGCATTTT. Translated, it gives CASREGTGWGWSNQPQHF.

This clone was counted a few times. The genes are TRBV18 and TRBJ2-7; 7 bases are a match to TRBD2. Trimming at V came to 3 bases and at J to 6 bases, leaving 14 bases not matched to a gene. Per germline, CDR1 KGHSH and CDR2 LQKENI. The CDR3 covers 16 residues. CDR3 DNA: TGTGCCAGCTCACCGAACGTCGGGGGAGGGCCAATCGAGCAGTACTTC. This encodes CASSPNVGGGPIEQYF.

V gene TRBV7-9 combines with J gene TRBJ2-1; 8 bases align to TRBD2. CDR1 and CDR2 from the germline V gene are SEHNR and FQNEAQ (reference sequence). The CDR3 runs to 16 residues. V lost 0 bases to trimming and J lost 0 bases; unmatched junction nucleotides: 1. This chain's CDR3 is CASSLALAGSYNEQFF. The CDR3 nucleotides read TGTGCCAGCAGCTTAGCGCTAGCGGGCTCCTACAATGAGCAGTTCTTC.

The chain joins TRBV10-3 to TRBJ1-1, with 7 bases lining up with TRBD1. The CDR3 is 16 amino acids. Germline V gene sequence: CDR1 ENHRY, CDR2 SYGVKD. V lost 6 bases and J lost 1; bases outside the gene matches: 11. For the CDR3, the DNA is TGTGCCATCAGGAATACAGGGGTGGGGGGGAACACTGAAGCTTTCTTT. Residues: CAIRNTGVGGNTEAFF.

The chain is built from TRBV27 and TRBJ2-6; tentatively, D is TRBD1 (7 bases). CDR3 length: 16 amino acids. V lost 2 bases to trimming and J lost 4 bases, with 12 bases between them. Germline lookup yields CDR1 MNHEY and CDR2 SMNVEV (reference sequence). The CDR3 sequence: CASSLTGAGGANVLTF. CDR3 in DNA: TGTGCCAGCAGTTTAACAGGGGCGGGGGGGGCCAACGTCCTGACTTTC.

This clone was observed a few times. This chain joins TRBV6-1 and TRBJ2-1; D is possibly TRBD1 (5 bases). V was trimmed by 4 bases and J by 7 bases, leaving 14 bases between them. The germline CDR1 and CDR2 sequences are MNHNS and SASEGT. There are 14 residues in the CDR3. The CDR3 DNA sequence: TGTGCCAGCAGTGTACAGGACCCCAATAATGAGCAGTTCTTC. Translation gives CASSVQDPNNEQFF.

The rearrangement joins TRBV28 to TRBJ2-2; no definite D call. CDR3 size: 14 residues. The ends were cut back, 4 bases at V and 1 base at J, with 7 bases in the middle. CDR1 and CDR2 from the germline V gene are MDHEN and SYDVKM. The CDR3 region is CASSYLLNTGELFF. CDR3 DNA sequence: TGTGCCAGCAGTTACTTATTGAACACCGGGGAGCTGTTTTTT.